Each of the 7 T cell receptor beta chains below was sequenced from the same sample in a study of identical twins. TCRdb re-derived calls from the 5' RACE reads in MiXCR, one entry per CDR3 protein. The sample yields fewer than 500,000 distinct CDR3 sequences, approximately 14% seen once. This same sample was also taken into another study, of yellow fever vaccine responses in identical twins.

Sequenced sample: CD4+ T cells sorted from blood. The receptor source for this set is a young woman in good health.

The genes are TRBV20-1 and TRBJ2-3; D is perhaps TRBD2 (6 bases). CDR1 is DFQATT, CDR2 SNEGSKA, per germline (reference sequence). V was clipped by 1 base and J by 1 base, with 12 bases between them. The CDR3 runs to 15 residues. The CDR3 spells CSARVGSYGTDTQYF. In DNA, the CDR3 is TGCAGTGCTAGAGTCGGGAGTTATGGCACAGATACGCAGTATTTT.

V gene TRBV28 combines with J gene TRBJ2-5; D is perhaps TRBD2 (5 bases). With 11 bases removed from V and 5 bases from J, the gap between germline ends came to 18 bases. Germline loops: CDR1 MDHEN, CDR2 SYDVKM. This CDR3 is built from 13 residues. Here the CDR3 reads CACSMRVPETQYF. CDR3 sequence (DNA): TGTGCCTGCTCCATGAGGGTCCCCGAGACCCAGTACTTC. The entire variable domain, with the rest obtained from reference TRBV28 and TRBJ2-5, is as follows: DVKVTQSSRYLVKRTGEKVFLECVQDMDHENMFWYRQDPGLGLRLIYFSYDVKMKEKGDIPEGYSVSREKKERFSLILESASTNQTSMYLCACSMRVPETQYFGPGTRLLVL.

This clonotype has just a few counts. The chain joins TRBV29-1 to TRBJ2-7; D possibly corresponds to TRBD1 (6 bases). V was shortened by 1 base and J by 3 bases, with 16 bases between the two germline ends. The CDR3 totals 15 residues. Germline loops: CDR1 SQVTM, CDR2 ANQGSEA. The CDR3 loop reads CSVEARGGRGYEQYF. The DNA of the CDR3 is TGCAGCGTTGAAGCCCGGGGCGGCAGGGGCTACGAGCAGTACTTC.

The rearrangement joins TRBV12-3 or TRBV12-4 to TRBJ1-4; no clear D. This CDR3 contains 12 residues. With 6 bases removed from V and 4 bases from J, the gap between germline ends came to 6 bases. The CDR3: CASSDDNEKLFF. CDR3 sequence (DNA): TGTGCCAGCAGCGACGATAATGAAAAACTGTTTTTT.

The chain employs TRBV30 and TRBJ2-1; 9 nucleotides line up with TRBD1. V shed 2 bases and J 7 bases; nucleotides not matched to a gene: 12. Germline values: CDR1 GTSNPN, CDR2 SVGIG (reference sequence). The CDR3 length is 16 residues. CDR3 sequence (DNA): TGTGCCTGGAGTAGGTTAGGGACAGGGTTTATTAATGAGCAGTTCTTC. Protein sequence: CAWSRLGTGFINEQFF.

This clonotype was detected a few times. The chain uses TRBV20-1 and TRBJ2-7; 7 bases match TRBD2. This CDR3 region has 12 residues. J lost 3 bases, V lost 6 bases, and 5 bases had no gene match. CDR1 is DFQATT and CDR2 is SNEGSKA in the germline V gene (reference sequence). CDR3 DNA sequence: TGCAGTGCGACAAGCGGGGACTACGAGCAGTACTTC. Its translation is CSATSGDYEQYF.

This clonotype was seen only a few times. The J gene is TRBJ2-6, the V gene TRBV7-2, with D perhaps TRBD1 (5 bases). The germline V gene encodes CDR1 SGHTA and CDR2 FQGNSA. V shed 2 bases and J shed 0 bases, with 11 bases lying between them. The CDR3 extends over 17 amino acids. The CDR3 loop is CASSLKTVTSGANVLTF. CDR3 sequence (DNA): TGTGCCAGCAGCTTAAAGACAGTAACCTCTGGGGCCAACGTCCTGACTTTC.